These T cell receptor beta chains were read from a single sample in a study of cytomegalovirus exposure and HLA in healthy donors. Clones were sequenced by immunoSEQ multiplex PCR, and TCRdb holds only the in-frame ones, with some missing. The sample lists about 180,000 clones, 85% occurring once. What was sequenced was PBMCs. These TCRs come from a man younger than 35 in good health and CMV-seropositive. Both conserved end residues are part of each CDR3. The D gene is left open where the match is weak. Clone size is given for some rows only: seen once, a few or many times, or a class if the clone is expanded.

.	.	TRBV5-1	TRBJ1-1	CASSLAENTEAFF	TGCGCCAGCAGCTTGGCAGAGAACACTGAAGCTTTCTTT
TRBD2	.	TRBV5-4	TRBJ2-2	CASSGDYGTGELFF	TGTGCCAGCAGCGGGGACTACGGTACCGGGGAGCTGTTTTTT
.	.	TRBV9	TRBJ2-5	CASSGGTAIGETQYF	TGTGCCAGCAGCGGCGGGACAGCGATAGGGGAGACCCAGTACTTC
.	.	TRBV6-6	TRBJ2-3	CASSYIQGGTDTQYF	TGTGCCAGCAGTTACATCCAGGGTGGGACAGATACGCAGTATTTT
.	.	TRBV27	TRBJ2-7	CASKGVLTDYEQYF	TGTGCCTCCAAAGGGGTGCTGACGGACTACGAGCAGTACTTC
.	.	TRBV6-1	TRBJ2-2	CASSEGTELTGELFF	TGTGCCAGCAGTGAAGGGACAGAACTCACCGGGGAGCTGTTTTTT
TRBD1	.	TRBV28	TRBJ2-2	CASSAGTGRGGELFF	TGTGCCAGCAGTGCCGGGACAGGGAGAGGCGGGGAGCTGTTTTTT
.	.	TRBV5-1	TRBJ2-2	CASSFSRDTGELFF	TGCGCCAGCAGCTTTAGTCGGGACACCGGGGAGCTGTTTTTT
TRBD2	.	TRBV7-9	TRBJ2-7	CASSFGSGGPHEQYF	TGTGCCAGCAGCTTCGGATCGGGAGGGCCCCACGAGCAGTACTTC
.	few	TRBV11-2	TRBJ1-6	CASSLGRGANSPLHF	TGTGCCAGCAGCTTGGGGCGGGGGGCCAATTCACCCCTCCACTTT
.	once	TRBV2	TRBJ1-2	CASRALGAYGYTF	TGTGCCAGCAGGGCCCTGGGGGCCTATGGCTACACCTTC
TRBD1	.	TRBV19	TRBJ1-5	CASTGTGLGPQHF	TGTGCCAGTACGGGGACAGGCCTCGGGCCCCAGCATTTT
TRBD2	.	TRBV19	TRBJ2-7	CASSPAGGSSYEQYF	TGTGCCAGTAGTCCCGCGGGGGGGAGCTCCTACGAGCAGTACTTC
.	.	TRBV6-1	TRBJ2-2	CASGRENTGELFF	TGTGCCAGCGGGCGGGAGAACACCGGGGAGCTGTTTTTT